This passage covers 16 T cell receptor beta chains from one sample sequenced in a study of blood T cells in healthy people across ages (dated by TCRdb to the mid-2010s). The protocol used for the library was 5' RACE. The instrument was an Illumina HiSeq 2500. The second PCR ran for roughly 6 to 11 cycles and used a J-beta primer mix along with a sample-barcoded 5' primer. Using fastp trimming at Q25 and MiXCR clonotype assembly, TCRdb reanalyzed the public sequencing data and kept in-frame beta chains. Identical CDR3 proteins give one entry, which carries the most common genes and DNA. The sample records more than 1,000,000 distinct CDR3 sequences, under 30% of which are singletons. Of the sample, around 0.75% is held by the ten largest clones. The data also belong to a second study, concerning T cells of mothers and their children.

Sequences were obtained from blood. The receptors come from a girl aged 2 to 9 in good health.

The V gene is TRBV5-1, the J gene TRBJ1-1, with D unclear. This CDR3 comprises 17 residues. Trimming pared 0 bases from V and 1 base from J, leaving 16 bases between. From germline, CDR1 is SGHRS and CDR2 YFSETQ. The CDR3 loop is CASSLGYSSTQNTEAFF. The CDR3 bases are TGCGCCAGCAGCTTGGGATATAGCAGCACCCAGAACACTGAAGCTTTCTTT.

This chain joins TRBV29-1 and TRBJ2-7, with D perhaps matching TRBD1 (8 bases). CDR1 is SQVTM, CDR2 ANQGSEA, per germline. V gave up 8 bases and J gave up 7 bases, with 15 bases separating them. The CDR3 covers 11 residues. The CDR3 DNA follows: TGCAGCCTTATACAGGGGGGGGAGCAGTACTTC. This codes for CSLIQGGEQYF.

The rearrangement joins TRBV25-1 to TRBJ2-2, with D possibly being TRBD2 (5 bases). In germline, CDR1 is MGHDK, CDR2 SYGVNS. This CDR3 contains 15 residues. V was trimmed by 6 bases and J by 4 bases, leaving 15 bases between them. CDR3: CASRSISAGTGELFF. The CDR3 region has the DNA TGTGCCAGCAGGTCAATATCGGCGGGCACCGGGGAGCTGTTTTTT. Filled out from reference TRBV25-1 and TRBJ2-2, the complete variable domain reads EADIYQTPRYLVIGTGKKITLECSQTMGHDKMYWYQQDPGMELHLIHYSYGVNSTEKGDLSSESTVSRIRTEHFPLTLESARPSHTSQYLCASRSISAGTGELFFGEGSRLTVL.

The gene calls are TRBV7-9 and TRBJ2-3, with 8 bases aligning to TRBD1. Germline V lookup: CDR1 SEHNR, CDR2 FQNEAQ (reference sequence). This CDR3 spans 16 amino acids. The V segment lost 2 bases and the J segment 3 bases; nucleotides outside the gene matches: 7. CDR3 protein: CASSLRWTGMTDTQYF. The DNA for the CDR3 is TGTGCCAGCAGCTTAAGGTGGACAGGGATGACAGATACGCAGTATTTT.

The chain has TRBV10-3 and TRBJ2-3, with TRBD2 identical over 10 bases. Trimming at V came to 2 bases and at J to 0 bases, leaving 2 bases not matched to a gene. The length of the CDR3 is 16 residues. CDR1 ENHRY and CDR2 SYGVKD come from the germline V gene. The CDR3 loop is CAISELTSGSTDTQYF. The CDR3 DNA sequence: TGTGCCATCAGTGAGCTGACTAGCGGGAGCACAGATACGCAGTATTTT.

In its sample, this clonotype was seen a few times. The chain has TRBV5-1 and TRBJ1-1; 7 positions match TRBD1. The CDR3 is 14 residues long. CDR1 SGHRS and CDR2 YFSETQ come from the germline V gene. The V segment lost 3 bases and the J segment 4 bases; nucleotides outside the gene matches: 6. The CDR3 nucleotides read TGCGCCAGCAGCTCACAGGGGACGGGCACTGAAGCTTTCTTT. Residues: CASSSQGTGTEAFF.

This clonotype was counted only a few times. V gene TRBV12-3 or TRBV12-4 combines with J gene TRBJ2-1; 8 nucleotides line up with TRBD2. V lost 5 bases to trimming and J lost 4 bases; unmatched junction nucleotides: 4. This CDR3 region has 14 residues. The DNA of the CDR3 is TGTGCCAGCAGTCCCCTAGCGGGTTACAATGAGCAGTTCTTC. It specifies CASSPLAGYNEQFF.

This clonotype was counted a few times. The genes are TRBV9 and TRBJ1-2; D uncertain. There are 13 residues in the CDR3. CDR1 SGDLS and CDR2 YYNGEE come from the germline V gene. The V and J ends lost 4 bases and 7 bases respectively, with 14 bases between them. DNA of the CDR3: TGTGCCAGCAGCAGGTACGGCGATAGTGGCTACACCTTC. The encoded protein is CASSRYGDSGYTF. Complete variable domain (other parts from reference TRBV9 and TRBJ1-2): DSGVTQTPKHLITATGQRVTLRCSPRSGDLSVYWYQQSLDQGLQFLIQYYNGEERAKGNILERFSAQQFPDLHSELNLSSLELGDSALYFCASSRYGDSGYTFGSGTRLTVV.

As concerns this clonotype: The missing conserved phenylalanine or tryptophan at the end of this CDR3 makes a read error likely. The genes are TRBV7-6 and TRBJ2-5, with 7 nucleotides matching TRBD1. The J call is uncertain, as TRBJ2-1 better fits the DNA end. CDR1 SGHVS and CDR2 FNYEAQ come from the germline V gene. The CDR3 spans 14 residues. The DNA for the CDR3 is TGTGCCAGCAGCTTCACAGGGGCGAGGGATGAGCAGTTCTCC. Residues: CASSFTGARDEQFS.

V gene TRBV5-1 combines with J gene TRBJ2-7; D is ambiguous. The CDR3 covers 18 residues. Between the trimmed V and J ends, which lost 0 bases and 0 bases, there was a span of 19 bases. Germline V CDR1 and CDR2: SGHRS, YFSETQ. The CDR3 region is CASSLVARGYYNSYEQYF. The CDR3 bases are TGCGCCAGCAGCTTGGTGGCCAGAGGCTATTACAACTCCTACGAGCAGTACTTC.

The table lists this clonotype with a few counts. V gene TRBV29-1 combines with J gene TRBJ1-1; no firm D call. This CDR3 is 11 amino acids long. The germline V gene encodes CDR1 SQVTM and CDR2 ANQGSEA. The CDR3 spells CGGGIGAEAFF. For the CDR3, the DNA is TGCGGCGGCGGGATAGGTGCTGAAGCTTTCTTT. Complete variable domain (other parts from reference TRBV29-1 and TRBJ1-1): SAVISQKPSRDICQRGTSLTIQCQVDSQVTMMFWYRQQPGQSLTLIATANQGSEATYESGFVIDKFPISRPNLTFSTLTVSNMSPEDSSIYLCGGGIGAEAFFGQGTRLTVV.

The V gene is TRBV9, the J gene TRBJ2-2, with TRBD2 matching 7 bases. In germline, CDR1 is SGDLS, CDR2 YYNGEE. With 0 bases clipped from V and 7 bases from J, the junction kept 12 bases outside the gene matches. This CDR3 has 17 residues. This CDR3 reads CASSVEGPGGYNGELFF. The CDR3 DNA follows: TGTGCCAGCAGCGTAGAAGGTCCGGGGGGTTATAACGGGGAGCTGTTTTTT. The full variable domain, rest sourced from reference TRBV9 and TRBJ2-2, is DSGVTQTPKHLITATGQRVTLRCSPRSGDLSVYWYQQSLDQGLQFLIQYYNGEERAKGNILERFSAQQFPDLHSELNLSSLELGDSALYFCASSVEGPGGYNGELFFGEGSRLTVL.

CDR3 residues: CASSRDTSFGYTF. The CDR3 DNA reads as TGTGCCAGCAGCCGGGACACGTCTTTTGGCTACACCTTC. The chain links TRBV3-1 to TRBJ1-2; D may be TRBD1 (6 bases). The V and J ends lost 4 bases and 7 bases respectively, with 13 bases between them. Germline V gene sequence: CDR1 LGHDT, CDR2 YNNKEL (reference sequence). There are 13 residues in the CDR3.

The chain combines TRBV9 with TRBJ2-5; a possible D gene is TRBD1 (5 bases). CDR1 is SGDLS and CDR2 is YYNGEE in the germline V gene. The CDR3 is 14 residues long. V shed 0 bases and J shed 4 bases, with 10 bases lying between them. CDR3 region: CASSVDQGAETQYF. The CDR3 DNA follows: TGTGCCAGCAGCGTAGATCAGGGCGCAGAGACCCAGTACTTC.

This clonotype was found many times. The chain employs TRBV29-1 and TRBJ1-2; 7 nucleotides agree with TRBD1. This CDR3 is built from 14 residues. CDR1 and CDR2 from the germline V gene are SQVTM and ANQGSEA. V trimming: 4 bases; J trimming: 1 base; junction bases outside the gene matches: 6. CDR3 sequence (DNA): TGCAGCGTTGGTCCCGACAGGGTTAACTATGGCTACACCTTC. Residues: CSVGPDRVNYGYTF.

J is TRBJ2-1 and V is TRBV2, with D possibly matching TRBD2 (6 bases). The end of the DNA fits TRBJ2-5 better, so the J call may be wrong. The germline gives CDR1 SNHLY, CDR2 FYNNEI. The CDR3 is made up of 13 amino acids. The CDR3 nucleotides read TGTGCCAGCAGTGAACCGGACTACGGGACCCAGTACTTC. Translation gives CASSEPDYGTQYF.